One sample yielded the 26 T cell receptor beta chains listed below, sequenced in a study of shared T cell receptors in the human thymus. Data came from immunoSEQ multiplex PCR; TCRdb stores just in-frame clones and leaves some out. Of 700,000 to 750,000 clones listed, approximately 85% are singletons. The sample also formed part of further work on human thymus T cells.

The specimen was thymocytes. These receptors originate from a girl less than two years old with a congenital heart defect.

This chain's CDR3 is CASSPQGGNTEAFF. The CDR3 nucleotides read TGTGCCAGCTCACCACAGGGAGGGAACACTGAAGCTTTCTTT. The chain links TRBV18 to TRBJ1-1, with unresolved D. Germline V gives CDR1 KGHSH, CDR2 LQKENI. Trimming removed 1 base at V and 1 base at J, with 7 bases between. The length of the CDR3 is 14 residues.

The chain joins TRBV5-8 to TRBJ2-3; perhaps TRBD2 as D (6 bases). The CDR3 has 15 residues. Germline assignment: CDR1 SGHTS and CDR2 YDEGEE. V shed 4 bases and J shed 6 bases, with 18 bases lying between them. The CDR3 coding sequence is TGTGCCAGCAGCCTATTGGCCGAAGCGGGCGATACGCAGTATTTT. The encoded protein is CASSLLAEAGDTQYF.

The genes are TRBV5-6 and TRBJ2-1, with 12 bases lining up with TRBD2. CDR1 and CDR2 from the germline V gene are SGHDT and YYEEEE. The CDR3 runs to 17 residues. The V gene end was trimmed by 0 bases and the J gene end by 4 bases; junction bases not matched to a gene: 5. In DNA form, the CDR3 reads TGTGCCAGCAGCTTGGTCACTAGCGGGGGGTGTTACAATGAGCAGTTCTTC. This codes for CASSLVTSGGCYNEQFF.

The DNA for the CDR3 is TGTGCCAGCAGCTCAACGCGAGGAACCTACGAGCAGTACTTC. Protein product: CASSSTRGTYEQYF. The chain combines TRBV14 with TRBJ2-7, with D uncertain. V was pared by 5 bases and J by 2 bases, with 13 bases between. Germline-derived CDR1 and CDR2 are SGHDN and FVKESK. There are 14 residues in the CDR3.

This chain connects TRBV4-3 to TRBJ1-3; D gene ambiguous. Trimming stripped 3 bases from V and 0 bases from J, with 12 bases between. Germline CDR1 and CDR2: LGHNA and YSLEER. The CDR3 consists of 16 residues. CDR3 in amino acids: CASSQEQFLSGNTIYF. CDR3 nucleotides: TGCGCCAGCAGCCAGGAACAGTTTCTCTCTGGAAACACCATATATTTT.

This chain connects TRBV2 to TRBJ2-7; no definite D call. The V gene lost 4 bases and the J gene lost 5 bases, with 3 bases spanning the gap. Looked up from germline, CDR1 is SNHLY and CDR2 is FYNNEI. The CDR3 spans 10 residues. The chain's CDR3 is CASSADEQYF. As DNA, the CDR3 is TGTGCCAGCAGTGCGGACGAGCAGTACTTC.

This rearrangement joins TRBV19 to TRBJ1-3; 12 bases are shared with TRBD1. The CDR3 length is 18 residues. Trimming removed 4 bases from V and 0 bases from J; junction bases left unmatched: 7. The germline gives CDR1 LNHDA, CDR2 SQIVND (reference sequence). The chain's CDR3 is CASSTGTGGRLSGNTIYF. The CDR3 nucleotides read TGTGCCAGTAGTACCGGGACAGGGGGCCGCCTCTCTGGAAACACCATATATTTT.

The rearrangement joins TRBV7-6 to TRBJ1-1, with D maybe TRBD1 (5 bases). CDR1 SGHVS and CDR2 FNYEAQ come from the germline V gene. This CDR3 is built from 15 residues. V was clipped by 1 base and J by 8 bases, with 17 bases between them. CDR3 sequence reads: CASSLDPVDSEEAFF. CDR3 nucleotides: TGTGCCAGCAGCTTAGACCCGGTAGACAGTGAGGAAGCTTTCTTT.

The chain employs TRBV18 and TRBJ2-7, with D perhaps matching TRBD1 (5 bases). CDR1 is KGHSH, CDR2 LQKENI, per germline. This CDR3 has 13 residues. Trimming took 4 bases from V and 2 from J, leaving 9 bases between them. The CDR3 bases are TGTGCCAGCTCACTCCGACAGACCTACGAGCAGTACTTC. It translates to CASSLRQTYEQYF.

The rearrangement uses TRBV5-4 and TRBJ2-1; TRBD2 matches 7 bases. Germline values: CDR1 SGHNT, CDR2 YYREEE (reference sequence). CDR3 length equals 14 residues. V lost 4 bases and J lost 5; bases outside the gene matches: 6. The CDR3 sequence is CASSPWTRHNEQFF. In DNA form, the CDR3 reads TGTGCCAGCAGCCCTTGGACTAGGCACAATGAGCAGTTCTTC.

This clone was detected once. The V and J genes are TRBV10-3 and TRBJ1-4; tentatively, D is TRBD1 (5 bases). CDR1 and CDR2 from the germline V gene are ENHRY and SYGVKD. The ends were cut back, 0 bases at V and 5 bases at J, with 7 bases in the middle. The CDR3 sequence is 14 residues long. The CDR3 nucleotides are TGTGCCATCAGTGAGTCGAAGGGGAATGAAAAACTGTTTTTT. This gives the protein CAISESKGNEKLFF.

CDR3 bases: TGTGCCAGCAGCCCAACTAGCGGGGTTGAAGAGACCCAGTACTTC. Its translation is CASSPTSGVEETQYF. The chain employs TRBV5-5 and TRBJ2-5, with 10 bases fitting TRBD2. CDR3 length: 15 residues. The trim removed 4 bases at V and 3 bases at J, leaving 6 bases unmatched. Germline lookup yields CDR1 SGHKS and CDR2 YYEKEE (reference sequence).

The chain joins TRBV28 to TRBJ1-5; the D is unclear. With 3 bases removed from V and 2 bases from J, the gap between germline ends came to 14 bases. The CDR3 length is 16 residues. Germline lookup yields CDR1 MDHEN and CDR2 SYDVKM. The CDR3 region has the DNA TGTGCCAGCAGTTTGATGGCCTTTTCTCGCAATCAGCCCCAGCATTTT. Protein: CASSLMAFSRNQPQHF.

This clone has more than one count but fewer than ten. This sequence joins TRBV4-2 and TRBJ2-2, with 8 bases identical to TRBD2. V gave up 4 bases and J gave up 6 bases; unmatched junction bases: 7. Germline assignment: CDR1 LGHNA and CDR2 YNFKEQ. The CDR3 runs to 15 residues. The CDR3 loop reads CASSLRAGVSGELFF. The CDR3 nucleotides read TGTGCCAGCAGCCTCCGAGCGGGGGTGTCCGGGGAGCTGTTTTTT.

The CDR3 protein is CASSLAVRVGGNQPQHF. The CDR3 nucleotides are TGTGCCAGCAGCTTGGCGGTGAGGGTGGGAGGCAATCAGCCCCAGCATTTT. The rearrangement joins TRBV5-5 to TRBJ1-5; D is unresolved. The V gene's germline CDR1 is SGHKS and CDR2 YYEKEE (reference sequence). CDR3 length: 17 amino acids. Trimming left V 0 bases short and J 2 bases short, with 15 bases between.

The V gene is TRBV9, the J gene TRBJ2-7; TRBD2 is a possible D gene (6 bases). Trimming took 2 bases from V and 6 from J, leaving 12 bases between them. Germline-derived CDR1 and CDR2 are SGDLS and YYNGEE. CDR3 length equals 13 residues. The CDR3 spells CASSVLGGSEQYF. CDR3 nucleotide sequence: TGTGCCAGCAGCGTCTTGGGGGGTAGCGAGCAGTACTTC. Based on the CDR3 plus reference TRBV9 and TRBJ2-7, the full variable domain is DSGVTQTPKHLITATGQRVTLRCSPRSGDLSVYWYQQSLDQGLQFLIQYYNGEERAKGNILERFSAQQFPDLHSELNLSSLELGDSALYFCASSVLGGSEQYFGPGTRLTVT.

This sequence joins TRBV4-1 and TRBJ2-5; 14 bases fit TRBD2. V lost 4 bases to trimming and J lost 7 bases; unmatched junction nucleotides: 8. The CDR3 contains 16 residues. Germline V gives CDR1 MGHRA, CDR2 YSYEKL. CDR3 sequence: CASSRETSGGALTQYF. The CDR3 DNA sequence: TGCGCCAGCAGCCGCGAGACTAGCGGGGGGGCCTTGACCCAGTACTTC.

The chain carries TRBV10-3 and TRBJ1-2; D uncertain. Germline CDR1 is ENHRY and CDR2 is SYGVKD. This CDR3 is built from 17 residues. V was clipped by 7 bases and J by 4 bases, with 25 bases between them. CDR3 sequence reads: CAITPWKLPRGVYGYTF. DNA for the CDR3: TGTGCCATCACCCCGTGGAAATTACCCCGCGGGGTCTATGGCTACACCTTC.

The J gene is TRBJ1-2, the V gene TRBV11-2; 7 bases align to TRBD1. V was pared by 5 bases and J by 1 base, with 7 bases of the junction left unmatched. Germline V gene sequence: CDR1 SGHAT, CDR2 FQNNGV. The CDR3 totals 15 residues. In DNA, the CDR3 is TGTGCCAGCAGCGCCCGACAGGGAATTAACTATGGCTACACCTTC. Translating gives CASSARQGINYGYTF.

CDR3 region: CASSLKGQGCGYTF. The CDR3 nucleotides read TGTGCCAGCAGCTTAAAGGGGCAGGGCTGCGGCTACACCTTC. This chain uses TRBV7-2 with TRBJ1-2, with D possibly matching TRBD1 (5 bases). V lost 2 bases and J lost 8, with 15 bases in between. CDR3 length equals 14 residues. Per germline, CDR1 SGHTA and CDR2 FQGNSA.

This sequence joins TRBV4-2 and TRBJ1-2; perhaps TRBD1 as D (6 bases). V was trimmed by 2 bases and J by 0 bases, leaving 19 bases between them. The CDR3 runs to 18 residues. Germline CDR1 reads LGHNA; CDR2 reads YNFKEQ. Here the CDR3 reads CASSQKNEKGEANYGYTF. CDR3 nucleotide sequence: TGTGCCAGCAGCCAAAAGAATGAAAAGGGGGAAGCTAACTATGGCTACACCTTC.

This chain connects TRBV4-1 to TRBJ2-5, with TRBD2 as a possible D gene (7 bases). Deletions cut 0 bases from V and 1 base from J, with 15 bases between. CDR1 and CDR2 (germline): MGHRA, YSYEKL. The CDR3 runs to 17 residues. The CDR3 DNA is TGCGCCAGCAGCCAAGACGCGATACGGGGGGCCCAAGAGACCCAGTACTTC. Its protein is CASSQDAIRGAQETQYF.

CDR3 protein: CASSLIGAAYEQYF. The CDR3, as DNA: TGTGCCAGCAGCTTAATAGGGGCGGCCTACGAGCAGTACTTC. V and J are TRBV13 and TRBJ2-7, with TRBD1 as a possible D gene (5 bases). CDR1 PRHDT and CDR2 FYEKMQ come from the germline V gene (reference sequence). The CDR3 has 14 residues. The ends were cut back, 2 bases at V and 2 bases at J, with 10 bases in the middle.

The chain links TRBV28 to TRBJ1-5; no definite D call. From germline, CDR1 is MDHEN and CDR2 SYDVKM. This CDR3 is 16 amino acids long. The V end lost 3 bases, the J end lost 2 bases, and 14 bases lay between the germline ends. The CDR3 loop reads CASSFQEIVGNQPQHF. CDR3 sequence (DNA): TGTGCCAGCAGTTTCCAGGAAATTGTCGGCAATCAGCCCCAGCATTTT.

This clone was recorded once. V usage is TRBV27 and J usage is TRBJ1-1; D may be TRBD1 (6 bases). Germline V gives CDR1 MNHEY, CDR2 SMNVEV (reference sequence). The V end lost 2 bases, the J end lost 5 bases, and 15 bases lay between the germline ends. This CDR3 region has 15 residues. This CDR3 reads CASSLSREGGTEAFF. The CDR3 DNA sequence: TGTGCCAGCAGTTTAAGCCGCGAGGGGGGGACTGAAGCTTTCTTT.

DNA of the CDR3: TGTGCCAGCAGCTTAGTGGGGGCGCCGATTCAATCTGAAGCTTTCTTT. It specifies CASSLVGAPIQSEAFF. The chain has TRBV7-3 and TRBJ1-1; tentatively, D is TRBD1 (6 bases). The V gene's germline CDR1 is SGHTA and CDR2 FQGTGA. This CDR3 has 16 amino acids. V lost 2 bases, J lost 6 bases, and 19 bases lay in between.